This TCR beta chain was sequenced for a study of T cell responses to AZD1222 COVID-19 vaccine. Overall study: Combined were second doses at about 4 or about 12 weeks. Findings and limits, study-wide: Donors in the cohort were predominantly white British and more often female, and clonal diversity was possibly underestimated. The reported proportion of spike-specific TCRs targeting unmutated variant regions was nearly half. The repertoires were collected only after the peak T cell response.

Some clones are missing from TCRdb's copy, which holds only in-frame ones; the method was immunoSEQ multiplex PCR. The sample contains about 120,000 clones, 70% to 90% of which appear only once. A word on this clone: The antigen remains unidentified.

After removal of 4 bases from V and 3 bases from J, the junction contained 3 bases not matched to a gene. The CDR3 is made up of 13 amino acids. Per the germline V gene, CDR1 is SGHDT and CDR2 is YYEEEE. V gene TRBV5-6 combines with J gene TRBJ1-1; the match to TRBD1 covers 7 bases. The input for sequencing was peripheral blood, taken on day 0 of AZD1222 vaccination. The source of this sequence is an adult in good health. The chain's CDR3 is CASSQDRDTEAFF. The CDR3 DNA reads TGTGCCAGCAGCCAAGACAGGGACACTGAAGCTTTCTTT.